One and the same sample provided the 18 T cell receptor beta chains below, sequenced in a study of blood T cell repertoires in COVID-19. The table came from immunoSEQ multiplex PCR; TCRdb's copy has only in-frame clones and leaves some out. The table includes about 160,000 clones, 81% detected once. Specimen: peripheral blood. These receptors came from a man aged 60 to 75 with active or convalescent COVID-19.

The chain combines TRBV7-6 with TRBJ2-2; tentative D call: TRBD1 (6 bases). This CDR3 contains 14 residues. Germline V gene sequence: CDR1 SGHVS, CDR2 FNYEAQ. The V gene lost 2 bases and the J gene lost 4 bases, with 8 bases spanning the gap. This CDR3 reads CASSLTGITGELFF. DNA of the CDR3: TGTGCCAGCAGCTTAACAGGGATCACCGGGGAGCTGTTTTTT.

The CDR3 DNA follows: TGTGCCAGCAGTGACTGGGGAGGGGACAGCACAGATACGCAGTATTTT. The encoded protein is CASSDWGGDSTDTQYF. The V gene is TRBV6-1, the J gene TRBJ2-3, with TRBD2 identical over 7 bases. CDR3 size: 16 residues. From germline, CDR1 is MNHNS and CDR2 SASEGT. V shed 3 bases and J 0 bases; nucleotides not matched to a gene: 6.

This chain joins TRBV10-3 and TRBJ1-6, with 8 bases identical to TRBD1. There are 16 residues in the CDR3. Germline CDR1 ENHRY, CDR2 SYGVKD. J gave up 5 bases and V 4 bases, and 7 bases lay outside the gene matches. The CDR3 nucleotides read TGTGCCATCAGTGTAGGGACAGGCAACGATAATTCACCCCTCCACTTT. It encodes CAISVGTGNDNSPLHF.

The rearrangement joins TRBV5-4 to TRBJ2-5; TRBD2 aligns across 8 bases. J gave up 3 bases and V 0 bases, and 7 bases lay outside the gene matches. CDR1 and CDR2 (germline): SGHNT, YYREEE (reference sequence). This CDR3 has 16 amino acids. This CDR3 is CASSLDGRGVKETQYF. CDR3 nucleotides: TGTGCCAGCAGCTTGGACGGGAGGGGCGTTAAAGAGACCCAGTACTTC.

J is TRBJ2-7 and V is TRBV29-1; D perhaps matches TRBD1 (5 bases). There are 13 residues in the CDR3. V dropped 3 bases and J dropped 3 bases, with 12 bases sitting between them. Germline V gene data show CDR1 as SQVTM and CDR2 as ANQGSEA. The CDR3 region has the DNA TGCAGCGTTGATGGGCAGGGAAACTACGAGCAGTACTTC. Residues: CSVDGQGNYEQYF.

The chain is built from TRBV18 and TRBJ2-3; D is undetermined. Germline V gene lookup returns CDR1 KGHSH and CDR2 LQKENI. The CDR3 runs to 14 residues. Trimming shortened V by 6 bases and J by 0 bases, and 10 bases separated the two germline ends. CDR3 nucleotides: TGTGCCAGCTCTCCTACTGCTAGCACAGATACGCAGTATTTT. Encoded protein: CASSPTASTDTQYF.

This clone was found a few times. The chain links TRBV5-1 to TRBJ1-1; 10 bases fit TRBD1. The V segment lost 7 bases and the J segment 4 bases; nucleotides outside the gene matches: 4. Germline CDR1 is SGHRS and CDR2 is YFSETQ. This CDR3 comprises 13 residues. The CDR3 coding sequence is TGCGCCAGCCGCGACAGGGGGCTCACTGAAGCTTTCTTT. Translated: CASRDRGLTEAFF.

Here the CDR3 reads CASSLTEKPSTDTQYF. CDR3 coding DNA: TGTGCCAGCAGCTTAACTGAGAAACCTAGCACAGATACGCAGTATTTT. The chain couples TRBV27 to TRBJ2-3; D unresolved. Trimming took 6 bases from V and 0 from J, leaving 16 bases between them. Germline V gene data show CDR1 as MNHEY and CDR2 as SMNVEV (reference sequence). The CDR3 is 16 amino acids.

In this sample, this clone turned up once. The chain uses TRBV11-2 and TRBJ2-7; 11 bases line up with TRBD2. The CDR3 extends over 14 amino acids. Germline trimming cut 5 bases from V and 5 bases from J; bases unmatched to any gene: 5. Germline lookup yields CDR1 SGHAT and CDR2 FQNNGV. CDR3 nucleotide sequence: TGTGCCAGCAGCCCTAGCGGGAGGATAAACGAGCAGTACTTC. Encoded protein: CASSPSGRINEQYF.

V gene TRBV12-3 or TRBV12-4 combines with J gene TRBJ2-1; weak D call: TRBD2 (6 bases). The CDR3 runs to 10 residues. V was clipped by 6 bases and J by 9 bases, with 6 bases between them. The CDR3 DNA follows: TGTGCCAGCAGGGGGGGTGAGCAGTTCTTC. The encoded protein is CASRGGEQFF.

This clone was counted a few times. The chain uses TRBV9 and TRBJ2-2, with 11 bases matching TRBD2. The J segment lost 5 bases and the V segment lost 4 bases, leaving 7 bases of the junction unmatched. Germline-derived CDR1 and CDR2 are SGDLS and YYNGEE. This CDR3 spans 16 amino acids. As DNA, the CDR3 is TGTGCCAGCAGCCCACTAGCGGGAGATACGACCGGGGAGCTGTTTTTT. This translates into CASSPLAGDTTGELFF.

The CDR3 sequence: CASSLFPGLDRHTQYF. The CDR3, as DNA: TGTGCCAGCAGCTTGTTCCCGGGACTAGACCGCCATACGCAGTATTTT. The chain has TRBV5-4 and TRBJ2-3; 8 bases agree with TRBD2. The CDR3 is made up of 16 amino acids. CDR1 is SGHNT, CDR2 YYREEE, per germline (reference sequence). V gave up 1 base and J gave up 7 bases; unmatched junction bases: 11.

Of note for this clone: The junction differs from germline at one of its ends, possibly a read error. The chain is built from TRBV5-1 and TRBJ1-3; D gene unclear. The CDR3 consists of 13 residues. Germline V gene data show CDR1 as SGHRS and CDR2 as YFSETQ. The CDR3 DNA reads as TGCGCCAGCAGCTTGGGGGCGAGAAACATCATATATTTT. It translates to CASSLGARNIIYF.

The CDR3 region has the DNA TGTGCCAGTTCGCCCGGGACGGGGGGGACAGATACGCAGTATTTT. Its protein is CASSPGTGGTDTQYF. This chain joins TRBV19 and TRBJ2-3, with 8 positions matching TRBD2. Germline CDR1 LNHDA, CDR2 SQIVND (reference sequence). The junction had 10 bases not matched to a gene; V was cut back by 8 bases and J by 3 bases. The CDR3 is 15 amino acids.

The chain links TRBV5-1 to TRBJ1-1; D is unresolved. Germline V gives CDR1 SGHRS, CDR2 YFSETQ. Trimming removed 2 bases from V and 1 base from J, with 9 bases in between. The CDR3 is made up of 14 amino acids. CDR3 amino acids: CASSFIPTNTEAFF. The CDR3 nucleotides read TGCGCCAGCAGCTTTATCCCTACGAACACTGAAGCTTTCTTT.

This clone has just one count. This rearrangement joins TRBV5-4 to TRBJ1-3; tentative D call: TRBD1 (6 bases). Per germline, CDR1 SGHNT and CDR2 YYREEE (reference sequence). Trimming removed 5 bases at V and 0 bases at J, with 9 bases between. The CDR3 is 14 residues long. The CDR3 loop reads CASRQGSSGNTIYF. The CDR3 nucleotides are TGTGCCAGCAGACAGGGTTCCTCTGGAAACACCATATATTTT.

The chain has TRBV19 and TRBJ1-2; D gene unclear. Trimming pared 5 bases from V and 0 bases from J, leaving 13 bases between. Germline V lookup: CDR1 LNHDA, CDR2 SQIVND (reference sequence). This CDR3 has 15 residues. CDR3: CASSGGAETNYGYTF. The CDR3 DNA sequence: TGTGCCAGTAGTGGTGGTGCGGAAACTAACTATGGCTACACCTTC.

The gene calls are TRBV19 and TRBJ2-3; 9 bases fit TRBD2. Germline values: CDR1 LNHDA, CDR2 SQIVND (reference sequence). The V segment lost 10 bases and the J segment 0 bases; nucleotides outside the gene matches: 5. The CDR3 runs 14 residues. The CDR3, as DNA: TGTGCCACCACTAGCGGGCCCAGCACAGATACGCAGTATTTT. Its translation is CATTSGPSTDTQYF.